One sample yielded the 32 T cell receptor beta chains listed below, sequenced in a study of response to subunit inactivated influenza vaccine. Each CDR3 protein gets one entry after TCRdb re-called the RT-PCR reads with MiXCR. The sample consists of about 540,000 distinct CDR3 sequences, roughly 15% of them appearing once. The sample was PBMCs from blood, taken about 11 days after vaccination. The receptor source for this set is a man aged 45 to 65 who received an inactivated influenza vaccine.

The rearrangement joins TRBV18 to TRBJ1-5; 9 bases match TRBD1. Germline V gene sequence: CDR1 KGHSH, CDR2 LQKENI. The CDR3 is 14 amino acids. V shed 4 bases, J shed 9 bases, and the junction held 7 bases outside the gene matches. The CDR3 region has the DNA TGTGCCAGCTCACTCCGACAGGGGGAAGGGCCCCAGCATTTT. Protein product: CASSLRQGEGPQHF.

The genes are TRBV7-9 and TRBJ2-5, with TRBD2 matching over 7 bases. This CDR3 is 16 amino acids long. The V gene's germline CDR1 is SEHNR and CDR2 FQNEAQ (reference sequence). V shed 4 bases, J shed 3 bases, and the junction held 11 bases outside the gene matches. CDR3 nucleotide sequence: TGTGCCAGCAGCTCCCGTTATCAGCGGGAAGAAGAGACCCAGTACTTC. It is translated as CASSSRYQREEETQYF.

The chain recombines TRBV6-2 or TRBV6-3 with TRBJ2-7, with 8 bases aligning to TRBD2. J lost 3 bases, V lost 6 bases, and 10 bases had no gene match. This CDR3 is 15 amino acids long. Germline V lookup: CDR1 MNHEY, CDR2 SVGEGT. The CDR3 spells CASRDHGGANYEQYF. For the CDR3, the DNA is TGTGCCAGCAGAGATCACGGGGGGGCAAACTACGAGCAGTACTTC.

The chain employs TRBV11-3 and TRBJ2-3, with TRBD1 matching over 10 bases. Germline V gene lookup returns CDR1 SGHNT and CDR2 YENEEA. V lost 5 bases, J lost 7 bases, and 9 bases stayed unmatched. CDR3 length: 15 amino acids. CDR3 nucleotides: TGTGCCAGCAGCCCGGGGACAGGGGTTTCATATACGCAGTATTTT. It translates to CASSPGTGVSYTQYF. Variable domain in full (rest from reference TRBV11-3 and TRBJ2-3): EAGVVQSPRYKIIEKKQPVAFWCNPISGHNTLYWYLQNLGQGPELLIRYENEEAVDDSQLPKDRFSAERLKGVDSTLKIQPAELGDSAVYLCASSPGTGVSYTQYFGPGTRLTVL.

This clonotype occurred a few times. The chain recombines TRBV30 with TRBJ2-1; 10 bases are shared with TRBD2. This CDR3 has 15 residues. V was pared by 3 bases and J by 8 bases, with 10 bases of the junction left unmatched. The V gene's germline CDR1 is GTSNPN and CDR2 SVGIG (reference sequence). The CDR3 bases are TGTGCCTGGAGGAGGAGCGGGAGGGCCTGGGATGAGCAGTTCTTC. Translating gives CAWRRSGRAWDEQFF.

V gene TRBV15 combines with J gene TRBJ2-2, with D possibly being TRBD2 (6 bases). Trimming removed 2 bases at V and 5 bases at J, with 12 bases between. CDR1 is LNHNV and CDR2 is YYDKDF in the germline V gene (reference sequence). The CDR3 covers 15 residues. CDR3 sequence reads: CATSRRREGTGELFF. In DNA form, the CDR3 reads TGTGCCACCAGCAGAAGGCGGGAAGGGACCGGGGAGCTGTTTTTT.

This clonotype was detected a few times. This chain's CDR3 is CSARGLGGTLEGYTF. CDR3 nucleotide sequence: TGCAGTGCTAGAGGGCTCGGGGGCACCCTAGAGGGCTACACCTTC. This rearrangement joins TRBV20-1 to TRBJ1-2; D may be TRBD1 (6 bases). The CDR3 loop spans 15 amino acids. Trimming cost V 1 base and J 8 bases, with 20 bases left between them. Per the germline V gene, CDR1 is DFQATT and CDR2 is SNEGSKA (reference sequence).

This clonotype was seen more than once but under ten times. This sequence joins TRBV4-2 and TRBJ2-1; D is possibly TRBD2 (5 bases). The CDR3 runs 16 residues. V shed 0 bases and J shed 0 bases, with 9 bases lying between them. Per germline, CDR1 LGHNA and CDR2 YNFKEQ. CDR3 DNA sequence: TGTGCCAGCAGCCAAGATACTAGAGTCTCCTACAATGAGCAGTTCTTC. Amino acid sequence: CASSQDTRVSYNEQFF.

This clonotype was counted only a few times. The chain combines TRBV30 with TRBJ2-7; no firm D call. Looked up from germline, CDR1 is GTSNPN and CDR2 is SVGIG (reference sequence). CDR3 length equals 12 residues. V lost 1 base and J 3 bases, leaving 7 bases between the germline ends. The CDR3 here is CAWSEIYYEQYF. For the CDR3, the DNA is TGTGCCTGGAGTGAAATCTACTACGAGCAGTACTTC.

This clonotype has a handful of counts. The chain has TRBV20-1 and TRBJ2-2; 9 bases are shared with TRBD1. The germline V gene encodes CDR1 DFQATT and CDR2 SNEGSKA (reference sequence). The CDR3 length is 16 residues. After removal of 1 base from V and 2 bases from J, the junction contained 5 bases not matched to a gene. The DNA for the CDR3 is TGCAGTGCTAGAGGTTCGGGACAGGGAAACACCGGGGAGCTGTTTTTT. Its protein is CSARGSGQGNTGELFF.

This chain joins TRBV7-2 and TRBJ2-2, with 8 bases aligning to TRBD1. V lost 5 bases and J lost 0; bases outside the gene matches: 5. Germline V gives CDR1 SGHTA, CDR2 FQGNSA. There are 16 residues in the CDR3. This chain's CDR3 is CASSLRQGTNTGELFF. The DNA for the CDR3 is TGTGCCAGCAGCCTGAGACAGGGGACGAACACCGGGGAGCTGTTTTTT.

This clonotype came up many times. V gene TRBV10-3 combines with J gene TRBJ2-7, with 10 bases lining up with TRBD2. Germline CDR1 reads ENHRY; CDR2 reads SYGVKD. V gave up 2 bases and J gave up 0 bases; unmatched junction bases: 13. The CDR3 length is 19 residues. The CDR3 loop reads CAISEIPLAGAMNSYEQYF. CDR3 bases: TGTGCCATCAGTGAGATCCCCCTAGCGGGGGCGATGAACTCCTACGAGCAGTACTTC.

This clonotype was detected only a few times. This chain links TRBV4-2 with TRBJ2-5, with D perhaps given as TRBD1 or TRBD2 (6 bases each). CDR3 length equals 17 residues. Trimming removed 0 bases from V and 5 bases from J, with 19 bases in between. The germline V gene encodes CDR1 LGHNA and CDR2 YNFKEQ. CDR3 protein: CASSQDRLGGAGETQYF. In DNA, the CDR3 is TGTGCCAGCAGCCAAGATCGGTTGGGGGGCGCAGGGGAGACCCAGTACTTC.

The CDR3 loop is CASSQVVGTRPPGELFF. The CDR3 coding sequence is TGTGCCAGCAGCCAAGTTGTCGGGACTAGACCGCCCGGGGAGCTGTTTTTT. The chain uses TRBV4-2 and TRBJ2-2; 8 nucleotides line up with TRBD2. There are 17 residues in the CDR3. The germline CDR1 and CDR2 sequences are LGHNA and YNFKEQ. V trimming: 1 base; J trimming: 6 bases; junction bases outside the gene matches: 10.

In regard to this clonotype: It may be a read error: a sequence one base away is much more abundant. The chain has TRBV7-2 and TRBJ2-2; D could derive from TRBD1 or TRBD2 (5 bases each). The germline V gene encodes CDR1 SGHTA and CDR2 FQGNSA. This CDR3 has 14 residues. In DNA form, the CDR3 reads TGTGCCAGCAGCAAGGGACCACCCACCGCGGAGCTGTTTTTT. Amino acid sequence: CASSKGPPTAELFF.

This clonotype was observed at least ten times. The CDR3 loop is CASSLEASSYNEQFF. As DNA, the CDR3 is TGTGCCAGCAGCTTGGAAGCGTCCTCCTACAATGAGCAGTTCTTC. V gene TRBV7-2 combines with J gene TRBJ2-1; D remains ambiguous. Trimming took off 3 bases at V and 0 bases at J, with 9 bases between the two ends. Germline CDR1 is SGHTA and CDR2 is FQGNSA. The CDR3 length is 15 residues.

This chain joins TRBV28 and TRBJ2-7; TRBD1 is a possible D gene (6 bases). Germline V gives CDR1 MDHEN, CDR2 SYDVKM. The CDR3 has 12 amino acids. Between the trimmed V and J ends, which lost 11 bases and 3 bases, there was a span of 14 bases. The CDR3 spells CAHGQRDYEQYF. CDR3 sequence (DNA): TGTGCCCACGGACAGAGGGACTACGAGCAGTACTTC.

V and J are TRBV2 and TRBJ1-6; D gene unclear. This CDR3 contains 15 residues. Trimming removed 3 bases from V and 0 bases from J, with 6 bases in between. CDR1 is SNHLY and CDR2 is FYNNEI in the germline V gene. This CDR3 reads CASSERSSYNSPLHF. The CDR3 region has the DNA TGTGCCAGCAGTGAGAGGAGCTCCTATAATTCACCCCTCCACTTT.

This clonotype was counted a few times. The genes are TRBV6-1 and TRBJ2-1, with 9 bases aligning to TRBD1. CDR3 size: 17 residues. V lost 6 bases, J lost 6 bases, and 15 bases stayed unmatched. Germline lookup yields CDR1 MNHNS and CDR2 SASEGT. The CDR3 region is CASSQGGQGTSRNEQFF. In DNA form, the CDR3 reads TGTGCCAGCAGCCAAGGGGGACAGGGAACCAGCCGCAATGAGCAGTTCTTC.

The chain links TRBV20-1 to TRBJ1-1; D gene ambiguous. The CDR3 sequence is 13 residues long. The V end lost 1 base, the J end lost 8 bases, and 14 bases lay between the germline ends. Looked up from germline, CDR1 is DFQATT and CDR2 is SNEGSKA (reference sequence). The CDR3 nucleotides read TGCAGTGCTAGAGCTCCCGGGGTCAAAGAAGCTTTCTTT. This gives the protein CSARAPGVKEAFF.

This clonotype has just one count. The rearrangement uses TRBV28 and TRBJ2-4; 8 bases fit TRBD2. Germline CDR1 and CDR2: MDHEN and SYDVKM. V was clipped by 10 bases and J by 0 bases; unmatched bases: 11. CDR3 length: 16 residues. The CDR3 sequence is CAISPNLAGAKNIQYF. The CDR3 DNA follows: TGTGCCATCAGCCCTAATCTAGCGGGAGCCAAAAACATTCAGTACTTC.

There are a few counts of this clonotype. This chain joins TRBV7-9 and TRBJ2-5, with D tentatively TRBD1 (6 bases). Germline assignment: CDR1 SEHNR and CDR2 FQNEAQ (reference sequence). CDR3 length equals 16 residues. Trimming took off 1 base at V and 5 bases at J, with 17 bases between the two ends. CDR3 sequence (DNA): TGTGCCAGCAGCTTAGTCTACGGGGACACGCGGGAGACCCAGTACTTC. Its protein is CASSLVYGDTRETQYF.

This clonotype was seen a handful of times. The V call is TRBV20-1, the J call TRBJ1-5; D is unclear. The CDR3 sequence is 16 residues long. V lost 2 bases to trimming and J lost 2 bases, with 16 bases between them. The germline V gene encodes CDR1 DFQATT and CDR2 SNEGSKA (reference sequence). The CDR3 protein is CSARPSGKGGNQPQHF. The CDR3 bases are TGCAGTGCTAGACCCTCGGGTAAGGGCGGCAATCAGCCCCAGCATTTT.

The chain joins TRBV28 to TRBJ1-1; D not resolved. The CDR3 has 12 residues. In germline, CDR1 is MDHEN, CDR2 SYDVKM. Trimming removed 6 bases at V and 8 bases at J, with 13 bases between. CDR3 region: CASSPSYREAFF. As DNA, the CDR3 is TGTGCCAGCAGCCCTTCCTACCGGGAAGCTTTCTTT. The entire variable domain, with the rest obtained from reference TRBV28 and TRBJ1-1, is as follows: DVKVTQSSRYLVKRTGEKVFLECVQDMDHENMFWYRQDPGLGLRLIYFSYDVKMKEKGDIPEGYSVSREKKERFSLILESASTNQTSMYLCASSPSYREAFFGQGTRLTVV.

Ten or more counts support this clonotype. The V gene is TRBV5-1, the J gene TRBJ1-2; a possible D gene is TRBD1 (5 bases). The germline V gene encodes CDR1 SGHRS and CDR2 YFSETQ. This CDR3 has 14 residues. V lost 1 base, J lost 1 base, and 8 bases lay in between. The CDR3 DNA sequence: TGCGCCAGCAGCTTGCGGGACCTTAACTATGGCTACACCTTC. This encodes CASSLRDLNYGYTF.

The chain employs TRBV4-1 and TRBJ1-1, with TRBD1 identical over 7 bases. The CDR3 is 16 amino acids. With 3 bases clipped from V and 7 bases from J, the junction kept 14 bases outside the gene matches. Germline V lookup: CDR1 MGHRA, CDR2 YSYEKL. The CDR3 protein is CASSHLLTRGRVEAFF. In DNA, the CDR3 is TGCGCCAGCAGCCACCTCTTAACCAGGGGGAGGGTTGAAGCTTTCTTT.

This clonotype has ten or more counts. This chain links TRBV12-3 or TRBV12-4 with TRBJ1-2; D perhaps matches TRBD1 (6 bases). CDR3 size: 14 residues. V gave up 5 bases and J gave up 2 bases, with 12 bases separating them. In nucleotides, the CDR3 is TGTGCCAGCAGTCCCCGAGGACAGAACTATGGCTACACCTTC. As protein: CASSPRGQNYGYTF.

V usage is TRBV6-1 and J usage is TRBJ2-2; perhaps TRBD2 as D (5 bases). V was pared by 8 bases and J by 2 bases, with 12 bases between. This CDR3 is built from 14 residues. Germline-derived CDR1 and CDR2 are MNHNS and SASEGT. The CDR3 coding sequence is TGTGCCAGCGGGCTATCGGGAAACACCGGGGAGCTGTTTTTT. This sequence encodes CASGLSGNTGELFF.

The chain carries TRBV7-9 and TRBJ2-7; possibly TRBD2 for D (6 bases). This CDR3 has 15 amino acids. Germline values: CDR1 SEHNR, CDR2 FQNEAQ (reference sequence). V was cut by 1 base and J by 5 bases, with 15 bases left in between. This CDR3 is CASSLVEGGGDEQYF. Here the CDR3 DNA reads TGTGCCAGCAGCTTAGTGGAGGGAGGAGGCGACGAGCAGTACTTC. The full variable domain, with the rest looked up from reference TRBV7-9 and TRBJ2-7, is DTGVSQNPRHKITKRGQNVTFRCDPISEHNRLYWYRQTLGQGPEFLTYFQNEAQLEKSRLLSDRFSAERPKGSFSTLEIQRTEQGDSAMYLCASSLVEGGGDEQYFGPGTRLTVT.

In this sample, this clonotype turned up a few times. The V gene is TRBV5-1, the J gene TRBJ1-1; 7 nucleotides agree with TRBD1. The CDR3 has 16 amino acids. Trimming cost V 6 bases and J 1 base; bases outside gene matches: 12. Per the germline V gene, CDR1 is SGHRS and CDR2 is YFSETQ. The CDR3 coding sequence is TGCGCCAGCATGAAGAGGACAGGTGGGGGGAACACTGAAGCTTTCTTT. This encodes CASMKRTGGGNTEAFF.

This clonotype was observed a few times. This rearrangement joins TRBV4-2 to TRBJ2-1, with D perhaps matching TRBD2 (5 bases). The CDR3 runs 15 residues. CDR1 is LGHNA and CDR2 is YNFKEQ in the germline V gene. V dropped 0 bases and J dropped 6 bases, with 12 bases sitting between them. CDR3 DNA sequence: TGTGCCAGCAGCCAAGAACCACTAGTCGCCAATGAGCAGTTCTTC. Residues: CASSQEPLVANEQFF.

CDR3 in DNA: TGTGCCAGCAGTATCAGGGGGCGGGCTGAAGCTTTCTTT. This gives the protein CASSIRGRAEAFF. The chain joins TRBV6-6 to TRBJ1-1; 8 bases agree with TRBD1. The CDR3 covers 13 residues. The V gene end was trimmed by 5 bases and the J gene end by 6 bases; junction bases not matched to a gene: 5. Germline V gene data show CDR1 as MNHNY and CDR2 as SVGAGI (reference sequence).